The rows below give T cell receptor beta chains drawn from one sample of a study of shared clonotypes between healthy human individuals. Clones were read by immunoSEQ multiplex PCR, and TCRdb kept only the in-frame ones, dropping some. The sample has about 550,000 clones, just under 97% seen once; the top ten hold 0.095% to 0.12%. Input material: naive CD8+ T cells sorted from blood. Receptor source: a woman in her 30s in good health. The CDR3 runs from the conserved cysteine through the conserved F or W.

>TRBV29-1
CSVEGGGAKNIQYF
>TRBV27
CASSLGTSGRNEQFF
>TRBV27
CASSLAGLNTEAFF
>TRBV7-6
CASSPGQGGFGNQPQHF
>TRBV28
CASSPSGEETQYF
>TRBV4-2
CASSQEEGLASYEQYF
>TRBV7-6
CASREAGVQETQYF
>TRBV27
CARRGTGRAETQYF
>TRBV9
CASSVVGTGRGELFF
>TRBV5-1
CASSLVQGLDYEQYF
>TRBV27
CASSLGVRDYGYTF
>TRBV7-8
CASTGSPVFGEQYF
>TRBV19
CASDSGGGYEQYF
>TRBV5-1
CASSPGTTYEQYF
>TRBV28
CASSLVRGPSYEQYF
>TRBV2
CASSEGQLQPYF
>TRBV4-1
CASSQVAGANSPLHF
>TRBV19
CASSASSGSHNEQFF
>TRBV28
CASSPGRDLLRGVYGYTF
>TRBV25-1
CASSDRGVRGGTDTQYF
>TRBV2
CASSVGQISGNTIYF
>TRBV27
CASSPATPSYEQYF
>TRBV9
CASSVQREGLYTGELFF
>TRBV5-6
CASSLEGLLQETQYF
>TRBV7-9
CASSSPIMGTGGPDTQYF
>TRBV5-6
CASSSPEFGNTEAFF
>TRBV5-4
CASSTHNEQFF
>TRBV27
CASSLSFPYTDTQYF
>TRBV9
CASSGTGGSYTF
>TRBV11-2
CASSDASGRIEETQYF
>TRBV9
CASSVEGVAYQEQFF
>TRBV5-1
CASSLWSGSQNEQFF
>TRBV27
CASSLSHGRKYEQYF
>TRBV5-6
CASSPEAGPYQETQYF
>TRBV5-1
CASSFRDRGLEQYF
>TRBV2
CASSEAVAGKDTQYF
>TRBV19
CASSILNGRVSMDNEQFF
>TRBV27
CASSPGLPTGELFF
>TRBV4-1
CASSQDRSTAGGRVQETQYF
>TRBV19
CASSVTGDEQYF
>TRBV25-1
CASSHRGSTEAFF
>TRBV27
CASSTGTRLINEQFF
>TRBV13
CASSLGPGTGVYEQYF
>TRBV19
CASSISAGRYTEAFF
>TRBV13
CASSLEAKNKETQYF
>TRBV2
CASSQPIGGQGMYEQYF
>TRBV10-3
CAISGLEGTSGYNEQFF
>TRBV12-5
CASGYSISYNEQFF
>TRBV28
CATHGTGLVLDTEAFF
>TRBV2
CASSGDRQRTFLNTEAFF
>TRBV5-8
CASEETQYF
>TRBV6-1
CASSLAGGSDEQFF
>TRBV28
CASTTVWEARLRDTEAFF
>TRBV14
CASSQGGYEQYF
>TRBV4-1
CASSHLPGEYYNEQFF
>TRBV6-1
CASSAWEGRETQYF
>TRBV28
CASSSGTEAFF
>TRBV7-8
CASSSPAGGSYEQYF
>TRBV5-1
CASSWSTGQASPPDYTF
>TRBV27
CATIPGQGYYEQYF